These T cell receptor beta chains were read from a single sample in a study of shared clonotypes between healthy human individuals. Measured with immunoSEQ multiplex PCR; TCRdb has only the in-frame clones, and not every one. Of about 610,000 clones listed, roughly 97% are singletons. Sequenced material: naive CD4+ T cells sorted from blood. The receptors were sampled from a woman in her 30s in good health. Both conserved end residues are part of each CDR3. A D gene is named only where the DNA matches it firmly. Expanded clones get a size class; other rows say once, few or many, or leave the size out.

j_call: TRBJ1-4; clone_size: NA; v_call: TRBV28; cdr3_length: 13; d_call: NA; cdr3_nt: TGTGCCAGCAGACGAGTATTGAATGAAAAACTGTTTTTT; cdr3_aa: CASRRVLNEKLFF
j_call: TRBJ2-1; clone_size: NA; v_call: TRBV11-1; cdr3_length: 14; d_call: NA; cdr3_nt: TGTGCCAGCAGCTTAGTTGCCGTACGGGATGAGCAGTTCTTC; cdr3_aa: CASSLVAVRDEQFF
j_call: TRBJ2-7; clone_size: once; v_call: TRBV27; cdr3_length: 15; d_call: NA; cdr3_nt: TGTGCCAGCAATTTTAATGGAGGGCCTGTAGCCGAGCAGTACTTC; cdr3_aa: CASNFNGGPVAEQYF
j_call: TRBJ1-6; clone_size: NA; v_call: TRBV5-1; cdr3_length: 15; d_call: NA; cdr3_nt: TGCGCCAGCAGCTTGGGAGTGGCAAGGAATTCACCCCTCCACTTT; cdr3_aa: CASSLGVARNSPLHF
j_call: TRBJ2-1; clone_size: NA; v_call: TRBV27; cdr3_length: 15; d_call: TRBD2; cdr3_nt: TGTGCCAGCGGCACCGGGACTAGCGGGACGGCTGAGCAGTTCTTC; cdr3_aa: CASGTGTSGTAEQFF
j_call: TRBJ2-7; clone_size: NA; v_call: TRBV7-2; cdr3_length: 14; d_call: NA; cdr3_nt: TGTGCCAGCAGCGGACCAGGGAATATCTACGAGCAGTACTTC; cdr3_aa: CASSGPGNIYEQYF
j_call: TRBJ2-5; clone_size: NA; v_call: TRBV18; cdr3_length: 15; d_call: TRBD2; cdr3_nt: TGTGCCAGCTCTTCGGGACTAGCGGGAGAAGGGACCCAGTACTTC; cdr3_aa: CASSSGLAGEGTQYF
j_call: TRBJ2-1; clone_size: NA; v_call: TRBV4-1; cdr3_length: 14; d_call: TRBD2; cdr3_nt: TGCGCCAGCAGCCAAAGCGGGAGTAAAGGTGAGCAGTTCTTC; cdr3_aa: CASSQSGSKGEQFF
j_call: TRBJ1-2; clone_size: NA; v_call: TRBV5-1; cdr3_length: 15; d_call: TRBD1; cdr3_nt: TGCGCCAGCAGCTTGGTTGGGCAGGGGGCCTATGGCTACACCTTC; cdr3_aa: CASSLVGQGAYGYTF
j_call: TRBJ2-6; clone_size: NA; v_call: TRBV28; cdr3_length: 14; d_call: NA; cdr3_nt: TGTGCCAGCGGGGGAATCCCTGGGGCCAACGTCCTGACTTTC; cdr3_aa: CASGGIPGANVLTF
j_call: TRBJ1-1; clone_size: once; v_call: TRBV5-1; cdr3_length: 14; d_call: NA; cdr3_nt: TGCGCCAGCAGCTCCCAGGGCGAATGGACTGAAGCTTTCTTT; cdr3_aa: CASSSQGEWTEAFF
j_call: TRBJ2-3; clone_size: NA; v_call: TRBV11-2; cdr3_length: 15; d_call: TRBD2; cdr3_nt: TGTGCCAGCAGCTTAAGGCTAGCGGTCACAGATACGCAGTATTTT; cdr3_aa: CASSLRLAVTDTQYF
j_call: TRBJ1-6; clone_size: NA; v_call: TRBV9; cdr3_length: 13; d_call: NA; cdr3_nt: TGTGCCAGCAGCGCAGGGTCTAATTCACCCCTCCACTTT; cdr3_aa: CASSAGSNSPLHF
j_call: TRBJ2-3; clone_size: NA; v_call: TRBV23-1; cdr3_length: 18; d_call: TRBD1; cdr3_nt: TGCGCCAGCAGTCAACAGGGGGCCCGTTTGCCAGACACAGATACGCAGTATTTT; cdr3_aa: CASSQQGARLPDTDTQYF
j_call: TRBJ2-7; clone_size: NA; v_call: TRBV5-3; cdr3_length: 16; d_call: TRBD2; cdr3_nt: TGTGCCAGAAGCTTGCGGGTAGCGGGATGCTCCTACGAGCAGTACTTC; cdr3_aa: CARSLRVAGCSYEQYF
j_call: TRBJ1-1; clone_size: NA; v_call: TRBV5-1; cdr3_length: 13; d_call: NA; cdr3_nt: TGCGCCAGCAGCTTGGAAGGGAACACACGGGCTTTCTTT; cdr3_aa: CASSLEGNTRAFF
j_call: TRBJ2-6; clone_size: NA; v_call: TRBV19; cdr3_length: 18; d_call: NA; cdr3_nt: TGTGCCAGTAGTCCCAACCGGGGGGCTAAGGCTGGGGCCAACGTCCTGACTTTC; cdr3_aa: CASSPNRGAKAGANVLTF
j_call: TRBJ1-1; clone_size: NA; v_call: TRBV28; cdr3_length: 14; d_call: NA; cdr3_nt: TGTGCCAGCAGTTTTCTACAAGGGGGGACTGAAGCTTTCTTT; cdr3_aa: CASSFLQGGTEAFF
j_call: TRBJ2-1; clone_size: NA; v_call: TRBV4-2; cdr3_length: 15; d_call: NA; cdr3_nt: TGTGCCAGCAGCCAAGAGGTCCTAGATGGGAATGAGCAGTTCTTC; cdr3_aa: CASSQEVLDGNEQFF
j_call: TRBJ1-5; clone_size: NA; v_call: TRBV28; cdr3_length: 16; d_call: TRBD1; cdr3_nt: TGTGCCAGCAGTTTATCATCAGGGGGTAGCAATCAGCCCCAGCATTTT; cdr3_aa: CASSLSSGGSNQPQHF
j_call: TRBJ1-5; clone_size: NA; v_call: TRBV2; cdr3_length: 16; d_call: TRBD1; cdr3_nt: TGTGCCAGCAGCACAAACAGGGGTACGGGCAATCAGCCCCAGCATTTT; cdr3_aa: CASSTNRGTGNQPQHF
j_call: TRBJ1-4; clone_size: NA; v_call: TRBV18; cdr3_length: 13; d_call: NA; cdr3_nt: TGTGCCAGCTCACCACCTGGAAATGAAAAACTGTTTTTT; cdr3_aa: CASSPPGNEKLFF
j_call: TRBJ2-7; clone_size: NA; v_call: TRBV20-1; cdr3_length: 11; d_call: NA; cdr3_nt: TGCAGTGCTAAAAGCTCCTACGAGCAGTACTTC; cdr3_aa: CSAKSSYEQYF
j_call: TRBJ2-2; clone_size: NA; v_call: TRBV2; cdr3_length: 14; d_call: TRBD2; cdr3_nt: TGTGCCAGCAGACTAGCGGAGAACGCCGGGGAGCTGTTTTTT; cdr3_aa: CASRLAENAGELFF
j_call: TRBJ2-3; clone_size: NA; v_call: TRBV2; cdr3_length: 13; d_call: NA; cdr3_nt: TGTGCCAGCAGCGACAGCAGGGCAGATACGCAGTATTTT; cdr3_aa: CASSDSRADTQYF
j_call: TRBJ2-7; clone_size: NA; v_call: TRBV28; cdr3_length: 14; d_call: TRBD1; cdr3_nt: TGTGCCAGCAGCCCGGGGGACAGGGCGAAGGAGCAGTACTTC; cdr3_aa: CASSPGDRAKEQYF
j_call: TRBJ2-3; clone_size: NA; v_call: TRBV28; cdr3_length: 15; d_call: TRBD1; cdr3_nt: TGTGCCAGCAGTTTAGCCAGGGGGCTCACAGATACGCAGTATTTT; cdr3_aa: CASSLARGLTDTQYF
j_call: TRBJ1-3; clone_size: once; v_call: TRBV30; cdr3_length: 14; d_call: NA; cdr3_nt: TGTGCCTGGAGTGCGGGGGGGCCAGGAAACACCATATATTTT; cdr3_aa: CAWSAGGPGNTIYF
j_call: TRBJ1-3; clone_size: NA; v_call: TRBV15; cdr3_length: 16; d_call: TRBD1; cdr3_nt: TGTGCCACCAGCAGGAAGAACAGGGGAACTGGAAACACCATATATTTT; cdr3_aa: CATSRKNRGTGNTIYF
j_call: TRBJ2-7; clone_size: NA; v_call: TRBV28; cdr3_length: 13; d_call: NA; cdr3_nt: TGTGCCAGCAGCCCCTGGACTACCTACGAGCAGTACTTC; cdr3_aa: CASSPWTTYEQYF
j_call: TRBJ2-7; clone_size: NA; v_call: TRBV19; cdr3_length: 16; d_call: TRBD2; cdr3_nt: TGTGCCAGTAGTATGGGTAGTAGCGGGAACCCCTACGAGCAGTACTTC; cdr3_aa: CASSMGSSGNPYEQYF
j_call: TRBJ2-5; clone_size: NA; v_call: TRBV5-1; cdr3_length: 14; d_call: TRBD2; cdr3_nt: TGCGCCAGCAGCCTCGGACTAGCCTCAGAGACCCAGTACTTC; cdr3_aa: CASSLGLASETQYF
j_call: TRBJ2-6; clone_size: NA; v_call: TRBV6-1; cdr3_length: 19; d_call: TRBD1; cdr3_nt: TGTGCCAGCAGTGATCTTTTGGGACAGGCCTTCTCTGGGGCCAACGTCCTGACTTTC; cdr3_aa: CASSDLLGQAFSGANVLTF
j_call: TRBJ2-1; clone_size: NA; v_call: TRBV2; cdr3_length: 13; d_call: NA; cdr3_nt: TGTGCCAGCATACGGGGAGACTACAATGAGCAGTTCTTC; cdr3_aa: CASIRGDYNEQFF
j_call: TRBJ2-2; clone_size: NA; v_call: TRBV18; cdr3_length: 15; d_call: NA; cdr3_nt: TGTGCCAGCTCGTATCAGGGGACGAACACCGGGGAGCTGTTTTTT; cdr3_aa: CASSYQGTNTGELFF
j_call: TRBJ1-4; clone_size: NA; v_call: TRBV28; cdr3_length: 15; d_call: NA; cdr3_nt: TGTGCCAGCAGTTCCCCGACTGCAACTAATGAAAAACTGTTTTTT; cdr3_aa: CASSSPTATNEKLFF
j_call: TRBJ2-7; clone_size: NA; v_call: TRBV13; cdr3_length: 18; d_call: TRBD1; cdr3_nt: TGTGCCAGCAGCAACGGATATGGCGACAGGGTTTGGGGCTACGAGCAGTACTTC; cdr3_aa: CASSNGYGDRVWGYEQYF
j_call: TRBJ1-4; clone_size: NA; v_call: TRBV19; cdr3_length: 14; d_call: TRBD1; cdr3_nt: TGTGCCAGTGGCGCGACAGGGACGGGGGAAAAACTGTTTTTT; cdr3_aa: CASGATGTGEKLFF
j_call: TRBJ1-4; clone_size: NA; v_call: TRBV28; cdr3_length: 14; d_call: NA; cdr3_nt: TGTGCCAGCAGTTTAAGTTACCTTAATGAAAAACTGTTTTTT; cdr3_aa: CASSLSYLNEKLFF
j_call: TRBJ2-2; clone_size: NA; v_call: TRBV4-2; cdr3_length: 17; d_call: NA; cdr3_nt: TGTGCCAGCAGCCAGCCAGGGGGACTAGCGAACACCGGGGAGCTGTTTTTT; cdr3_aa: CASSQPGGLANTGELFF
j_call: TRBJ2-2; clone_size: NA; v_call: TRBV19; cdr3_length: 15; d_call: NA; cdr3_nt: TGTGCCAGTAGTAGGACAGCCGCGAACACCGGGGAGCTGTTTTTT; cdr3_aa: CASSRTAANTGELFF
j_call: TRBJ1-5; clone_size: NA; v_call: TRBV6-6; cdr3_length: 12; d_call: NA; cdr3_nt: TGTGCCAGCAGTTACTCAGAACAGCCCCAGCATTTT; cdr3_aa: CASSYSEQPQHF
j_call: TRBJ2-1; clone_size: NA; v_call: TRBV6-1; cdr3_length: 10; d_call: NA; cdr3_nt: TGTGCCAGCGAGCTTGGATTTCAGTTCTTC; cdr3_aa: CASELGFQFF
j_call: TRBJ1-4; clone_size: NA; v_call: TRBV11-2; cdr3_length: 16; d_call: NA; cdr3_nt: TGTGCCAGCAGCTACCTTGGGGGGGAATCTAATGAAAAACTGTTTTTT; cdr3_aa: CASSYLGGESNEKLFF
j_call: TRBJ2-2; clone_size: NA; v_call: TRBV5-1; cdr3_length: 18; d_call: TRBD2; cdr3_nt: TGCGCCAGCAGCCTATACGGCGGGACTAGCGGATCCACCGGGGAGCTGTTTTTT; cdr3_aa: CASSLYGGTSGSTGELFF
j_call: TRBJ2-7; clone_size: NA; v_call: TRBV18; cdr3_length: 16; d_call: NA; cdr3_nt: TGTGCCAGCTCACAAAACCCTACAGAATCGATCTACGAGCAGTACTTC; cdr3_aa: CASSQNPTESIYEQYF
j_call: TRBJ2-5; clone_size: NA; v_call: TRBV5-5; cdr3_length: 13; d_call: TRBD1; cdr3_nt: TGTGCCAGCAGACTGGGACAGAAGGAGACCCAGTACTTC; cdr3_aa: CASRLGQKETQYF
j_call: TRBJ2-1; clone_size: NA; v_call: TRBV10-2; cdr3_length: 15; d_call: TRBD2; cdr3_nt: TGCGCCAGCAGTACCGGGACTAGCGGGTCCAATGAGCAGTTCTTC; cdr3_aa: CASSTGTSGSNEQFF
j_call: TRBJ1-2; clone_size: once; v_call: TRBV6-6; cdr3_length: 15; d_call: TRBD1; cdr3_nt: TGTGCCAGCAACCCGGACAGGGGGCATGTCTATGGCTACACCTTC; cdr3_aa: CASNPDRGHVYGYTF